The 16 T cell receptor beta chains presented below share a single source sample, sequenced in a study of T-cell memory formation after mild COVID-19. In TCRdb, the 5' RACE reads were re-called with MiXCR into one record per CDR3 protein. The sample contains some 130,000 distinct CDR3 sequences, approximately 15% of which appear only once. Sequencing was done on a sample of PBMCs or a T cell subset sorted from them (not recorded which). These receptors came from an adult woman who had mild COVID-19 (a few samples of this study predate the infection). Cell type and time point are not known.

This clonotype has only a few counts. V gene TRBV14 combines with J gene TRBJ2-2; D unclear. The CDR3 runs 13 residues. Trimming removed 3 bases from V and 6 bases from J, with 8 bases in between. Germline V lookup: CDR1 SGHDN, CDR2 FVKESK. CDR3 in DNA: TGTGCCAGCAGCCAGTCGATCCCCGGGGAGCTGTTTTTT. Translated, it gives CASSQSIPGELFF. Full variable domain (remainder filled in from reference TRBV14 and TRBJ2-2): EAGVTQFPSHSVIEKGQTVTLRCDPISGHDNLYWYRRVMGKEIKFLLHFVKESKQDESGMPNNRFLAERTGGTYSTLKVQPAELEDSGVYFCASSQSIPGELFFGEGSRLTVL.

The V gene is TRBV20-1, the J gene TRBJ1-1; D is possibly TRBD1 (5 bases). The ends were cut back, 0 bases at V and 3 bases at J, with 8 bases in the middle. Looked up from germline, CDR1 is DFQATT and CDR2 is SNEGSKA (reference sequence). This CDR3 comprises 13 residues. CDR3 region: CSAREGGYTEAFF. For the CDR3, the DNA is TGCAGTGCTAGAGAGGGGGGTTACACTGAAGCTTTCTTT.

The chain is built from TRBV2 and TRBJ1-6; 7 bases align to TRBD1. The CDR3 is 17 residues long. CDR1 is SNHLY and CDR2 is FYNNEI in the germline V gene. The trim removed 2 bases at V and 10 bases at J, leaving 14 bases unmatched. The CDR3 DNA sequence: TGTGCCAGCAGTGAACCGCAACTACAGGGGAGCGGATCACCCCTCCACTTT. This encodes CASSEPQLQGSGSPLHF.

The V gene is TRBV3-1, the J gene TRBJ2-3; D unclear. CDR1 and CDR2 from the germline V gene are LGHDT and YNNKEL (reference sequence). V was trimmed by 6 bases and J by 0 bases, leaving 7 bases between them. The CDR3 is made up of 13 amino acids. The CDR3 sequence: CASSPGSTDTQYF. CDR3 sequence (DNA): TGTGCCAGCAGTCCGGGCAGCACAGATACGCAGTATTTT.

The chain employs TRBV20-1 and TRBJ2-5; D is ambiguous. This CDR3 is built from 11 residues. V shed 5 bases and J shed 7 bases, with 11 bases lying between them. CDR1 DFQATT and CDR2 SNEGSKA come from the germline V gene (reference sequence). For the CDR3, the DNA is TGCAGTGCTGAAGAGAGAGGGACCCAGTACTTC. Encoded protein: CSAEERGTQYF.

The CDR3 here is CASSHPGTALTEAFF. The CDR3, as DNA: TGTGCCAGCAGCCACCCCGGGACAGCTCTAACTGAAGCTTTCTTT. The chain has TRBV3-1 and TRBJ1-1, with 7 bases lining up with TRBD1. Germline V lookup: CDR1 LGHDT, CDR2 YNNKEL (reference sequence). This CDR3 has 15 amino acids. J was trimmed by 5 bases and V by 3 bases; bases with no gene match: 9.

This clonotype was picked up a small number of times. The chain combines TRBV5-1 with TRBJ2-1; 14 bases are shared with TRBD2. Trimming took 3 bases from V and 4 from J; bases not matched to a gene: 12. The CDR3 contains 19 residues. CDR1 is SGHRS, CDR2 YFSETQ, per germline. In nucleotides, the CDR3 is TGCGCCAGCAGCTCCGACGGGACTAGCGGGGGATTGGGGTACAATGAGCAGTTCTTC. Its translation is CASSSDGTSGGLGYNEQFF. Based on the CDR3 plus reference TRBV5-1 and TRBJ2-1, the full variable domain is KAGVTQTPRYLIKTRGQQVTLSCSPISGHRSVSWYQQTPGQGLQFLFEYFSETQRNKGNFPGRFSGRQFSNSRSEMNVSTLELGDSALYLCASSSDGTSGGLGYNEQFFGPGTRLTVL.

The CDR3 DNA reads TGCAGTGCCACTGGGACAGGGAAACTTAGCAATCAGCCCCAGCATTTT. Protein product: CSATGTGKLSNQPQHF. The V gene is TRBV20-1, the J gene TRBJ1-5, with 9 bases fitting TRBD1. Germline CDR1 is DFQATT and CDR2 is SNEGSKA (reference sequence). The length of the CDR3 is 16 residues. The junction had 9 bases not matched to a gene; V was cut back by 6 bases and J by 0 bases.

This rearrangement joins TRBV29-1 to TRBJ2-1; D might be TRBD1 (6 bases). V dropped 3 bases and J dropped 4 bases, with 13 bases sitting between them. The CDR3 has 14 amino acids. Germline V gene lookup returns CDR1 SQVTM and CDR2 ANQGSEA. CDR3 protein: CSVEGMDRYNEQFF. CDR3 nucleotide sequence: TGCAGCGTTGAGGGAATGGACAGATACAATGAGCAGTTCTTC.

This clonotype was detected only a few times. This chain joins TRBV13 and TRBJ2-7; D is perhaps TRBD2 (5 bases). This CDR3 region has 15 residues. Trimming took 0 bases from V and 5 from J, leaving 14 bases between them. The germline gives CDR1 PRHDT, CDR2 FYEKMQ (reference sequence). The CDR3 region has the DNA TGTGCCAGCAGCTTAGGCCTCGGGGTCCTGAACGAGCAGTACTTC. Protein: CASSLGLGVLNEQYF. Based on the CDR3 plus reference TRBV13 and TRBJ2-7, the full variable domain is AAGVIQSPRHLIKEKRETATLKCYPIPRHDTVYWYQQGPGQDPQFLISFYEKMQSDKGSIPDRFSAQQFSDYHSELNMSSLELGDSALYFCASSLGLGVLNEQYFGPGTRLTVT.

The V call is TRBV6-5, the J call TRBJ2-3; tentatively, D is TRBD1 (6 bases). Germline V CDR1 and CDR2: MNHEY, SVGAGI. The V end lost 5 bases, the J end lost 2 bases, and 14 bases lay between the germline ends. The CDR3 extends over 15 amino acids. DNA of the CDR3: TGTGCCAGCAGTCCCCAAAACAGGGCCACAGATACGCAGTATTTT. This encodes CASSPQNRATDTQYF.

This clonotype was counted a few times. The chain couples TRBV7-9 to TRBJ1-4; no definite D call. The ends were cut back, 5 bases at V and 13 bases at J, with 14 bases in the middle. CDR3 size: 12 residues. CDR1 SEHNR and CDR2 FQNEAQ come from the germline V gene (reference sequence). CDR3 amino acids: CASSLGVSGLFF. The CDR3, as DNA: TGTGCCAGCAGCCTCGGGGTATCCGGACTGTTTTTT.

This clonotype is large within its sample. V is TRBV7-3 and J is TRBJ2-3, with D unclear. The CDR3 sequence is 14 residues long. Germline lookup yields CDR1 SGHTA and CDR2 FQGTGA. V was pared by 5 bases and J by 2 bases, with 11 bases between. The DNA for the CDR3 is TGTGCCAGCAGCCCGGGTCCTGCCACAGATACGCAGTATTTT. Translating gives CASSPGPATDTQYF. Complete variable domain (other parts from reference TRBV7-3 and TRBJ2-3): GAGVSQTPSNKVTEKGKYVELRCDPISGHTALYWYRQSLGQGPEFLIYFQGTGAADDSGLPNDRFFAVRPEGSVSTLKIQRTERGDSAVYLCASSPGPATDTQYFGPGTRLTVL.

The J gene is TRBJ2-1, the V gene TRBV6-5; the match to TRBD1 covers 8 bases. Germline CDR1 MNHEY, CDR2 SVGAGI. The J segment lost 0 bases and the V segment lost 6 bases, leaving 10 bases of the junction unmatched. The CDR3 is made up of 17 amino acids. The CDR3 loop is CASRKPGQGSSYNEQFF. The CDR3 nucleotides are TGTGCCAGCAGGAAACCTGGACAGGGAAGCTCCTACAATGAGCAGTTCTTC.

This clonotype occurred a few times. The chain is built from TRBV24-1 and TRBJ2-3; D might be TRBD1 or TRBD2, each matching 5 bases. CDR1 is KGHDR and CDR2 is SFDVKD in the germline V gene. There are 12 residues in the CDR3. V shed 9 bases and J shed 0 bases, with 6 bases lying between them. The CDR3 is CATGTSTDTQYF. For the CDR3, the DNA is TGTGCCACCGGGACGAGCACAGATACGCAGTATTTT.

This clonotype was observed a handful of times. The chain carries TRBV15 and TRBJ2-5; D may be TRBD1 or TRBD2 (5 bases each). CDR3 length: 15 residues. Looked up from germline, CDR1 is LNHNV and CDR2 is YYDKDF (reference sequence). V was cut by 2 bases and J by 5 bases, with 15 bases left in between. CDR3 amino acids: CATSRYRDREETQYF. The CDR3 region has the DNA TGTGCCACCAGCAGATACCGGGACCGCGAGGAGACCCAGTACTTC.